The rows below give T cell receptor beta chains drawn from one sample of a study of follicular helper T cells after annual influenza vaccination. Method: immunoSEQ multiplex PCR; TCRdb's copy keeps in-frame clones and lacks some. The data contain about 10,000 clones, roughly four fifths of them singletons. The specimen comprised CXCR5- memory CD4+ T cells sorted from blood, sampled 7 days after influenza vaccination. The receptors stem from an adult who received the influenza vaccine. The CDR3 runs from the conserved cysteine through the conserved F or W. Each record gives: clone size, V gene, D gene, J gene, CDR3 DNA, CDR3 protein. A D gene is named only where the DNA matches it firmly. Part of the rows lack a size; the others show once, few, many or a class for expanded clones.

.,TRBV7-9,TRBD1,TRBJ2-1,TGTGCCAGCAGCTTAGCGCCAGGGGGTATAGCCTACAATGAGCAGTTCTTC,CASSLAPGGIAYNEQFF
.,TRBV21-1,.,TRBJ1-4,TGTGCCAGCAGCAAAAGGAGAGATGCAACTAATGAAAAACTGTTTTTT,CASSKRRDATNEKLFF
.,TRBV6-5,.,TRBJ1-2,TGTGCCAGCAGGGTAGACAGGAGCTATGGCTACACCTTC,CASRVDRSYGYTF
.,TRBV7-9,.,TRBJ2-3,TGTGCCAGCAGCTTTAGCGGCACAGATACGCAGTATTTT,CASSFSGTDTQYF
.,TRBV25-1,.,TRBJ2-7,TGTGCCAGCAGTGAATTTGGTAGCTCTATTTACGAGCAGTACTTC,CASSEFGSSIYEQYF
.,TRBV19,.,TRBJ1-5,TGTGCCAGTAGTAAACAGGCGTATAGCAATCAGCCCCAGCATTTT,CASSKQAYSNQPQHF
few,TRBV7-9,TRBD1,TRBJ1-2,TGTGCCAGCAGCTCCGGACAGGGAAGTAACTATGGCTACACCTTC,CASSSGQGSNYGYTF
.,TRBV6-5,.,TRBJ2-7,TGTGCCAGCAGTTACGGAATCTCAATGAGCTACGAGCAGTACTTC,CASSYGISMSYEQYF
few,TRBV28,.,TRBJ1-5,TGTGCCAGCAGTTCCACGTTTAGCAATCAGCCCCAGCATTTT,CASSSTFSNQPQHF
.,TRBV6-5,TRBD2,TRBJ2-1,TGTGCCAGCAGTTACTCTGGGACTAGCGGGAGAGGTGAGCAGTTCTTC,CASSYSGTSGRGEQFF
.,TRBV4-2,.,TRBJ2-4,TGTGCCAGCAGTTTGACTGGAAACATTCAGTACTTC,CASSLTGNIQYF
.,TRBV4-1,.,TRBJ1-4,TGCGCCAGCAGCCAAGACATGGCAGATGAAAAACTGTTTTTT,CASSQDMADEKLFF
.,TRBV19,.,TRBJ2-1,TGTGCCAGTAGTATGGGGCCAGGTAGGGACAATGAGCAGTTCTTC,CASSMGPGRDNEQFF
.,TRBV6-5,.,TRBJ1-2,TGTGCCAGCAGTTTAGCAGGGTCCGCAGTGGGCTACACCTTC,CASSLAGSAVGYTF
.,TRBV4-2,TRBD1,TRBJ2-7,TGTGCCAGCAGCCAACTCGGGACAGGGGGATACGAGCAGTACTTC,CASSQLGTGGYEQYF
.,TRBV5-5,TRBD1,TRBJ2-1,TGTGCCAGCAGCCGACAGGGGGCTGAAAATGAGCAGTTCTTC,CASSRQGAENEQFF
.,TRBV11-2,TRBD2,TRBJ2-1,TGTGCCAGCAGCCCATCGAGACTAGCGGGGGGCTACAATGAGCAGTTCTTC,CASSPSRLAGGYNEQFF
.,TRBV7-2,.,TRBJ1-3,TGTGCCAGCAGCCGAGCGGGCCCTAGCTCTGGAAACACCATATATTTT,CASSRAGPSSGNTIYF
.,TRBV11-3,.,TRBJ2-2,TGTGCCAGCAGCCGGGACGGATACACCGGGGAGCTGTTTTTT,CASSRDGYTGELFF
.,TRBV15,.,TRBJ1-4,TGTGCCACCAGCAGAGATCGAACTGGTGAAAAACTGTTTTTT,CATSRDRTGEKLFF
.,TRBV27,TRBD1,TRBJ1-1,TGTGCCAGCAGTCCAACGGACAGGGGGAGGGGGAACACTGAAGCTTTCTTT,CASSPTDRGRGNTEAFF
.,TRBV28,.,TRBJ1-5,TGTGCCAGCAGTTTGGACAGCATACGCAATCAGCCCCAGCATTTT,CASSLDSIRNQPQHF
once,TRBV9,.,TRBJ1-1,TGTGCCAGCAGCGTCGACGCCAGGAACACTGAAGCTTTCTTT,CASSVDARNTEAFF
.,TRBV6-1,TRBD2,TRBJ2-3,TGTGCCAGCAGTGTCTTAGCGGGGGGCACAGATACGCAGTATTTT,CASSVLAGGTDTQYF
few,TRBV6-1,TRBD1,TRBJ1-2,TGTGCCAGCAGTGTTCTCGACAGGGGCCCCTATGGCTACACCTTC,CASSVLDRGPYGYTF
few,TRBV18,.,TRBJ1-3,TGTGCCAGCTCACCAGGGAACTCTGGAAACACCATATATTTT,CASSPGNSGNTIYF
.,TRBV6-1,.,TRBJ2-4,TGTGCCAGCAGCCCCACGGAGGACATTCAGTACTTC,CASSPTEDIQYF
.,TRBV4-3,.,TRBJ1-5,TGCGCCAGCAGCCACCGTCGGGGGGCAAATCAGCCCCAGCATTTT,CASSHRRGANQPQHF
once,TRBV7-2,.,TRBJ2-3,TGTGCCAGCAGCTTAGACAGGAGCACAGATACGCAGTATTTT,CASSLDRSTDTQYF
.,TRBV19,TRBD1,TRBJ1-6,TGTGCCAGTAGTGCCGACAGGGTTTCGTCACCCCTCCACTTT,CASSADRVSSPLHF
few,TRBV18,.,TRBJ2-7,TGTGCCAGCTCATACGGTGGAGGCTCCTACGAGCAGTACTTC,CASSYGGGSYEQYF
.,TRBV10-1,TRBD1,TRBJ1-2,TGCGCCAGCACCTGGGACAGCTTCTATGGCTACACCTTC,CASTWDSFYGYTF
.,TRBV5-1,.,TRBJ2-7,TGCGCCAGCAGTTACCTTCAGGGATCCTACGAGCAGTACTTC,CASSYLQGSYEQYF
.,TRBV7-8,TRBD1,TRBJ1-4,TGTGCCAGCAGCTTCGGACAGGGGGCGACGGAAAAACTGTTTTTT,CASSFGQGATEKLFF
few,TRBV19,TRBD1,TRBJ1-2,TGTGCCAGTAGTATCCACAGGGGTCGGGACTATGGCTACACCTTC,CASSIHRGRDYGYTF
few,TRBV6-4,.,TRBJ1-1,TGTGCCAGCAGAGTGGAGGAGAACACTGAAGCTTTCTTT,CASRVEENTEAFF
.,TRBV14,.,TRBJ1-4,TGTGCCAGCAGCCAACCGGGACGGCTTGAAAAACTGTTTTTT,CASSQPGRLEKLFF
.,TRBV6-1,.,TRBJ2-5,TGTGCCAGCAATCCATTAGACCTCCAAGAGACCCAGTACTTC,CASNPLDLQETQYF
.,TRBV2,TRBD1,TRBJ1-4,TGTGCCAGCAGTGCGAGACAGGGACCTAATGAAAAACTGTTTTTT,CASSARQGPNEKLFF
.,TRBV4-1,TRBD1,TRBJ2-7,TGCGCCAGCAGGCGGACAGGGTCCTACGAGCAGTACTTC,CASRRTGSYEQYF
.,TRBV10-3,TRBD2,TRBJ2-1,TGTGCCATCAGTTCCACGACGGCTAGCGGATCCTACAATGAGCAGTTCTTC,CAISSTTASGSYNEQFF
.,TRBV5-6,TRBD1,TRBJ2-5,TGTGCCAGCAGCGGGGGGACAGGGGTCCAAGAGACCCAGTACTTC,CASSGGTGVQETQYF
.,TRBV25-1,TRBD2,TRBJ2-7,TGTGCCAGCAGAACTAGCGGGATGCGTGAGCAGTACTTC,CASRTSGMREQYF
.,TRBV12-5,.,TRBJ2-1,TGTGCTAGTGGTTCACCGCCGGGATCCGGGCCAAATGAGCAGTTCTTC,CASGSPPGSGPNEQFF
.,TRBV10-3,.,TRBJ1-6,TGTGCCATCAGTGGGGCAGGGCGTAATTCACCCCTCCACTTT,CAISGAGRNSPLHF
.,TRBV28,.,TRBJ2-3,TGTGCCGTAGCCTGGAGACTGGCAGATACGCAGTATTTT,CAVAWRLADTQYF
.,TRBV10-3,.,TRBJ1-6,TGTGCCATCAGTGGCCTTCAGGCCAAGGGTTCACCCCTCCACTTT,CAISGLQAKGSPLHF
.,TRBV5-6,.,TRBJ2-7,TGTGCCAGCAGCTCGGGTGGCTACGAGCAGTACTTC,CASSSGGYEQYF
.,TRBV21-1,.,TRBJ1-1,TGTGCCAGCAGCAAAGTGTCCGCTGAAGCTTTCTTT,CASSKVSAEAFF
.,TRBV18,.,TRBJ2-6,TGTGCCAGCTCACCAATGACAACCCCTGGGGCCAACGTCCTGACTTTC,CASSPMTTPGANVLTF
.,TRBV7-9,TRBD1,TRBJ1-1,TGTGCCAGCAGCCAATCTCTAGGGACAGCCTACACTGAAGCTTTCTTT,CASSQSLGTAYTEAFF
.,TRBV6-5,TRBD1,TRBJ1-4,TGTGCCAGCAGTTACTCTCGGACAGGGATGGGTGAAAAACTGTTTTTT,CASSYSRTGMGEKLFF
.,TRBV5-6,TRBD2,TRBJ2-5,TGTGCCAGCAGCTCGGGACTAGCGGGAGGTCGAGAGACCCAGTACTTC,CASSSGLAGGRETQYF
.,TRBV6-5,TRBD1,TRBJ1-6,TGTGCCAGCAGACCTACGGGACAGGGGGATTCACCCCTCCACTTT,CASRPTGQGDSPLHF
once,TRBV5-4,TRBD1,TRBJ2-6,TGTGCCAGCAGCCCTGGGATTGGGACAGGCACTGGGGCCAACGTCCTGACTTTC,CASSPGIGTGTGANVLTF
few,TRBV7-2,TRBD1,TRBJ1-5,TGTGCCAGCAGCTTAGTTGGGACAGGGTATCAGCCCCAGCATTTT,CASSLVGTGYQPQHF
.,TRBV28,.,TRBJ2-6,TGTGCCAGCAGGCGCTCTGGGGCCAACGTCCTGACTTTC,CASRRSGANVLTF